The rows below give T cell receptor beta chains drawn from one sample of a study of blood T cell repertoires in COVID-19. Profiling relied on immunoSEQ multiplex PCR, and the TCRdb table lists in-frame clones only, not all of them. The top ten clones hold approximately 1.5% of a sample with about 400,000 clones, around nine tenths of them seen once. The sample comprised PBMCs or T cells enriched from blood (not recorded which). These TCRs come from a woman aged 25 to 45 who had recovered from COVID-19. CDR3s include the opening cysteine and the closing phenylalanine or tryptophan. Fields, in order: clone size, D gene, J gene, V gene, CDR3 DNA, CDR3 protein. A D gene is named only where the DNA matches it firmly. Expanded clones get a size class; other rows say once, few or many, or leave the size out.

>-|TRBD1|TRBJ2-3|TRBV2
TGTGCCAGCAGTGAAGTCCGTTTGGGACAGGGGGGACCAGATACGCAGTATTTT
CASSEVRLGQGGPDTQYF
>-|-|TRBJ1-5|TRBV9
TGTGCCAGCAGCGTTTCTAGCTATAGCAATCAGCCCCAGCATTTT
CASSVSSYSNQPQHF
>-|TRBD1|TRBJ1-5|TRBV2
TGTGCCAGCACCCGGGACAGGGTACGCGATCAGCCCCAGCATTTT
CASTRDRVRDQPQHF
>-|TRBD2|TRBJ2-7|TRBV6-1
TGTGCCAGCAGTGGATTACTAGCGGGGGGGCCGCGCGAGCAGTACTTC
CASSGLLAGGPREQYF
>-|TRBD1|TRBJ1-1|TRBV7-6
TGTGCCAGCAGCTTAAGTCGGGCAGGGGGCGGGAACACTGAAGCTTTCTTT
CASSLSRAGGGNTEAFF
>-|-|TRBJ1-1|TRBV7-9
TGTGCCAGCAGCTTACGCGAGAACACTGAAGCTTTCTTT
CASSLRENTEAFF
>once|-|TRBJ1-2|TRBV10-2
TGCGCCAGCAGTGAGTCGACCTCCGCAATAGGAGGTGGCTACACCTTC
CASSESTSAIGGGYTF
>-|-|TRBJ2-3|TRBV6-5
TGTGCCAGCAGTAACAGGGGACTCACAGATACGCAGTATTTT
CASSNRGLTDTQYF
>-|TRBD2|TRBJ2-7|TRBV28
TGTGCCAGCAGTTTTTGGGGACTAGCCTCCTACGAGCAGTACTTC
CASSFWGLASYEQYF
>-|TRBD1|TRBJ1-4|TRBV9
TGTGCCAGCAGCGTGGGACAGGATAATGAAAAACTGTTTTTT
CASSVGQDNEKLFF
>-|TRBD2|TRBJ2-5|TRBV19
TGTGCCAGTAAGAGCGGGGCGCAAGAGACCCAGTACTTC
CASKSGAQETQYF
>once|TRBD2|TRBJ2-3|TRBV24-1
TGTGCCACCGAGGGAGGGTACACAGATACGCAGTATTTT
CATEGGYTDTQYF
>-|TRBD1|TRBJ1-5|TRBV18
TGTGCCAGCTCACCGGGGACAGGGCCGTATCAGCCCCAGCATTTT
CASSPGTGPYQPQHF
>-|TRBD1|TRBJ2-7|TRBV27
TGTGCCAGCAGTTTGCCAGGGGGCAACGAGCAGTACTTC
CASSLPGGNEQYF
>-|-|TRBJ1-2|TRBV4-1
TGCGCCAGCAGCCAATCCGGGACACCATATGGCTACACCTTC
CASSQSGTPYGYTF
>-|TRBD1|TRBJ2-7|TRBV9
TGTGCCAGCAGCGGAGACAGGGGGCATAACGAGCAGTACTTC
CASSGDRGHNEQYF
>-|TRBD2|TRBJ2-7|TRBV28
TGTGCCAGCAGTTCATTAGCGGGAGGTTCAAGGGAGCAGTACTTC
CASSSLAGGSREQYF
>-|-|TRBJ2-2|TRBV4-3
TGCGCCAGCAGCCAAGAGGGGCCGGGGGAGCTGTTTTTT
CASSQEGPGELFF
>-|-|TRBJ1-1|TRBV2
TGTGCCAGCAGACCAACAGCGAACACTGAAGCTTTCTTT
CASRPTANTEAFF
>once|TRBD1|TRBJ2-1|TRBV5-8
TGTGCCAGCAGCTCCCCCGACAGGGCCCACAATGAGCAGTTCTTC
CASSSPDRAHNEQFF